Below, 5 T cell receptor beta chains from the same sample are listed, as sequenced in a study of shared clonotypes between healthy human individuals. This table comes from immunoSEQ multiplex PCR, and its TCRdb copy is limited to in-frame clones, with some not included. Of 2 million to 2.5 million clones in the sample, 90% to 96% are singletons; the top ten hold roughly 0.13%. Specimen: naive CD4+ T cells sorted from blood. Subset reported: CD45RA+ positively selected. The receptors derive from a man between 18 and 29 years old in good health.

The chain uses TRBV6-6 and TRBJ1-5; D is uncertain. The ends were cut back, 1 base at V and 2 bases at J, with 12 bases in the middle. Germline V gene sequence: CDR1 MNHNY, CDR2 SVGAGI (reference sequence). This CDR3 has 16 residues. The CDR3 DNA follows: TGTGCCAGCAGTTACTTGGACTCCCTAGGCAATCAGCCCCAGCATTTT. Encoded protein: CASSYLDSLGNQPQHF.

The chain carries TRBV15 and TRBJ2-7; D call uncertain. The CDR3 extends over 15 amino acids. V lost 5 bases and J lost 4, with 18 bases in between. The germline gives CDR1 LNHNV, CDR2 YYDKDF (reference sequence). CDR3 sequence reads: CATSPHSLVWYEQYF. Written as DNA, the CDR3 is TGTGCCACCAGCCCACACAGCCTTGTCTGGTACGAGCAGTACTTC.

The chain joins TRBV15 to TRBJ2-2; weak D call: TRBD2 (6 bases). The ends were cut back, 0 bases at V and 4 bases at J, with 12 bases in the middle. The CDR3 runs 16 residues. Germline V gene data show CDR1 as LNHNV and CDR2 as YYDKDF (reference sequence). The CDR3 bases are TGTGCCACCAGCAGAGAGGGGGGACTGGGCACCGGGGAGCTGTTTTTT. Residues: CATSREGGLGTGELFF.

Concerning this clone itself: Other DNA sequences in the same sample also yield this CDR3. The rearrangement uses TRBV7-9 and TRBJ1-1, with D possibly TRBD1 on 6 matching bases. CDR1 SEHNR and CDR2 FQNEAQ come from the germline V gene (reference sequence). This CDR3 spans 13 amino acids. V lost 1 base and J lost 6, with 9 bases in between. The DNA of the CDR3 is TGTGCCAGCAGCTTAGGGAACAGGGCTGAAGCTTTCTTT. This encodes CASSLGNRAEAFF.

CDR3 amino acids: CASSQTFTGELFF. The CDR3 DNA sequence: TGTGCCAGCAGCCAAACTTTTACCGGGGAGCTGTTTTTT. The chain couples TRBV25-1 to TRBJ2-2; the D is unclear. The CDR3 consists of 13 residues. V lost 6 bases and J lost 5, with 10 bases in between. Germline V gene data show CDR1 as MGHDK and CDR2 as SYGVNS.